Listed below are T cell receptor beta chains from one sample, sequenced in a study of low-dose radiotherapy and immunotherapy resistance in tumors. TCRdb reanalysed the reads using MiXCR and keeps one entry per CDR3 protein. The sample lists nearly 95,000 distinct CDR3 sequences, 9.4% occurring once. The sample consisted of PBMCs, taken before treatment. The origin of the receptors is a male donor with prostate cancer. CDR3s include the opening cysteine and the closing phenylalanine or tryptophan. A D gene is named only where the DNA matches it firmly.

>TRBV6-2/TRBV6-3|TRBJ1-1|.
CASSYSTGNTEAFF
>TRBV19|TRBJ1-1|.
CASRSNGLNTEAFF
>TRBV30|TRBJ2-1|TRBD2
CAWSVPGLAGGRGYNEQFF
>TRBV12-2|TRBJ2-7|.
CASRCYEQYF
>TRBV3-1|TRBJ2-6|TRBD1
CASSRQGPGANVLTF
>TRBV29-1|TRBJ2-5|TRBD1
CSATGGAGQETQYF
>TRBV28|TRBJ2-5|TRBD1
CASTGQGKVAQYF
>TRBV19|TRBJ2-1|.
CASREGTRQDSYNEQFF
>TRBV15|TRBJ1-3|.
CATSRDTGGGNTIYF
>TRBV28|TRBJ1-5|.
CASSAGTPYSNQPQHF
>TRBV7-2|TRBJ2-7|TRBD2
CASSSSGATYEQYF
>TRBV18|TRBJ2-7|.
CASSPQSTGTSAYEQYF
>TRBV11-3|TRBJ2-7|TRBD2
CASSAGTSGYEQYF
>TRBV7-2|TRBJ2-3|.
CASSLTYSSTDTQYF
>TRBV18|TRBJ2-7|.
CASSPVTEAYEQYF
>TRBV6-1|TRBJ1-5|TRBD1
CASSYPTGGGQPQHF
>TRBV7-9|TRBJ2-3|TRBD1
CASSLRQGGTDTQYF
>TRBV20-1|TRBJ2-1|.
CSAPGRNNEQFF
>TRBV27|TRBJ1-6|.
CASSATGAPLHF
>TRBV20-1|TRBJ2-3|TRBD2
CSARLAGRDTQYF
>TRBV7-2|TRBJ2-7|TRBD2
CASSRKGTSGTVAVNEQYF
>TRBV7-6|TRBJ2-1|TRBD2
CASSLSSAGGRNEQFF
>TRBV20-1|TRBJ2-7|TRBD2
CSATGPGLAGREQYF
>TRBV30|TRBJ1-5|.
CAWSRRGNQPQHF
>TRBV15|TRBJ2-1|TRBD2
CATSVTGGINEQFF
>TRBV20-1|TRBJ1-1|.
CSARLGLNTEAFF
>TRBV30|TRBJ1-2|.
CAWSVGVAYGYTF
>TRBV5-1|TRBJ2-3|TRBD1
CASRQSTGTDTQYF
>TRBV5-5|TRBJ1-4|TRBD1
CASSFSTGVTNEKLFF
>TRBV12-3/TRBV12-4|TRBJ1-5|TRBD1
CASSLAGPTGGGNQPQHF
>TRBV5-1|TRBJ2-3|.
CASSPDSSQYF
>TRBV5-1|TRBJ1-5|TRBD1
CASSHFLRRTGYHQPQHF
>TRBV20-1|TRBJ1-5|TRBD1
CSANPGQWASNQPQHF
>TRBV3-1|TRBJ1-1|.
CASSQAHSLQSAFF
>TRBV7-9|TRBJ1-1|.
CASRNMAEAFF
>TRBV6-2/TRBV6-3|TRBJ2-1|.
CASSYPVVGLQFF
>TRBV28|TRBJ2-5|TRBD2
CASRIAGGEETQYF
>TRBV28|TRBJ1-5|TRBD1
CASSFLPGQVNQPQHF
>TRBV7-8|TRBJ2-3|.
CASSLRQGATDTQYF
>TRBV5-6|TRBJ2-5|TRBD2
CASSLIGGREVQETQYF
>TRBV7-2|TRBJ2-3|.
CASSPHKGTDTQYF
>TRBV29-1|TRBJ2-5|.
CSVGDTLRETQYF
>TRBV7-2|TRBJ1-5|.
CASSASSGLRPQHF
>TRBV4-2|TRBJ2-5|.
CASSQKQGPQETQYF
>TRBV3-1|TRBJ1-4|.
CASSPSTAGNEKLFF
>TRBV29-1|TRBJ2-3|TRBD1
CSVGTGGATDTQYF
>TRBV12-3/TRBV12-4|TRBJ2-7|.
CASSLHQSSYEQYF
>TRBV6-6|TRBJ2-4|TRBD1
CASSSTGGSLENIQYF
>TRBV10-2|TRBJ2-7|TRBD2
CASSKLAGAYEQYF
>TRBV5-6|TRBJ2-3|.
CASSFVDTQYF
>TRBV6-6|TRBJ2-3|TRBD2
CASSYPTSGGRDTQYF
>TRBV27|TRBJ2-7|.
CASGDFPYEQYF
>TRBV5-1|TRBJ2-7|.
CASSSATGMGYEQYF
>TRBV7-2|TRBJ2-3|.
CASSKSSVSTDTQYF
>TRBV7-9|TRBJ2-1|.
CASSLGTDYNEQFF
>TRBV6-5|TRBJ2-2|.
CASSYFPNRDGTGELFF
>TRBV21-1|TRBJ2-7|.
CASSKWTGSYEQYF